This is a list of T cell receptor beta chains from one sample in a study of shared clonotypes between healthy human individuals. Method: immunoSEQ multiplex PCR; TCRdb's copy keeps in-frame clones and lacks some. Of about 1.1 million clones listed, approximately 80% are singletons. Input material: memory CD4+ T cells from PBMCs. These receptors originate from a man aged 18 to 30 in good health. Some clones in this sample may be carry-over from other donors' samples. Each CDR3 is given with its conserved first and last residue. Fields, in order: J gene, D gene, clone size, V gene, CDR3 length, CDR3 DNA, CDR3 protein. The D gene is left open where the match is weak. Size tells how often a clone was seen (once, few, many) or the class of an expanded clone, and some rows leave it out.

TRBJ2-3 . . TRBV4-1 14 TGCGCCAGCAGCCAAGATCAGACGGCGTATACGCAGTATTTT CASSQDQTAYTQYF
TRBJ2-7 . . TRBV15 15 TGTGCCACCAGCAGAGAGGCGGCCGTTTCCTCCGAGCAGTACTTC CATSREAAVSSEQYF
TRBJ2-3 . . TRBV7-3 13 TGTGCCAGCAGCTCCAGCGGGACAGATACGCAGTATTTT CASSSSGTDTQYF
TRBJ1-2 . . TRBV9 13 TGTGCCAGCAGCGTTACAGGGAACTATGGCTACACCTTC CASSVTGNYGYTF
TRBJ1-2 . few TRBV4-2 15 TGTGCCAGCAGCCAGCTCCGGGGGGGCCGTTATGGCTACACCTTC CASSQLRGGRYGYTF
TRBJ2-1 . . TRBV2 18 TGTGCCAGCTGGTACCCCATGAGAGGGCGGGTGGGGTACAATGAGCAGTTCTTC CASWYPMRGRVGYNEQFF
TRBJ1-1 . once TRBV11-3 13 TGTGCCAGCAGCTCAAGTCCCGATGGGGAAGCTTTCTTT CASSSSPDGEAFF
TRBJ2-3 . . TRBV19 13 TGTGCCAGTAGTCCGGCCTTAACAGATACGCAGTATTTT CASSPALTDTQYF
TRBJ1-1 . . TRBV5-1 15 TGCGCCAGCAGCTCCAACCATGGGGGTGACACTGAAGCTTTCTTT CASSSNHGGDTEAFF
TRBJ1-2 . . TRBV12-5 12 TGTGCTAGTGTCACCGAAGGGGGGGGCTACACCTTC CASVTEGGGYTF
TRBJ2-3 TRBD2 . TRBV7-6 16 TGTGCCAGCAGCCGCGGGACTAGCGGGAGCCGGGATACGCAGTATTTT CASSRGTSGSRDTQYF